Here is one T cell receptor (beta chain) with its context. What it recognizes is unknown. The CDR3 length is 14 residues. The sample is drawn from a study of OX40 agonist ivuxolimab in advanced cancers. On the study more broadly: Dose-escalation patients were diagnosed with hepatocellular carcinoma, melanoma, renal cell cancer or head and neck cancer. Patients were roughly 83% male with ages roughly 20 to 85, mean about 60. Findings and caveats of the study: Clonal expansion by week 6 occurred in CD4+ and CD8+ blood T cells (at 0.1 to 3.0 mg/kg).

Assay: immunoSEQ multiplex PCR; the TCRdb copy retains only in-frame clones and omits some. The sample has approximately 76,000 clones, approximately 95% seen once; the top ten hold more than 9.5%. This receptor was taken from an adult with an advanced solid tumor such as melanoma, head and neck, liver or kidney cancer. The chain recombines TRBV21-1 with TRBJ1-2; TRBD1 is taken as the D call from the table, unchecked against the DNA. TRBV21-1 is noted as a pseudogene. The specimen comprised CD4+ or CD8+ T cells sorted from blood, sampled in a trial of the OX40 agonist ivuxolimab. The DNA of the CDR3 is TGTGCCAGCAGACGACAGGGGGCACGGTATGGCTACACCTTC. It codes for CASRRQGARYGYTF.